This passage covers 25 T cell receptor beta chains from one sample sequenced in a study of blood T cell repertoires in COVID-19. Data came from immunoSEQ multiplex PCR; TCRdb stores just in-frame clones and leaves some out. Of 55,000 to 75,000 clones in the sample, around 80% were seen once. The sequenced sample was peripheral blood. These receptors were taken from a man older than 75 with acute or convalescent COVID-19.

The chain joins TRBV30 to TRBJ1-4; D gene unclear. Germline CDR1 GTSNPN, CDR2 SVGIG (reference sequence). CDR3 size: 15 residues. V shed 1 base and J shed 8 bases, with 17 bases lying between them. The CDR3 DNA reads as TGTGCCTGGAGTGGGGTTAGGAGGGTGGGCGAAAAACTGTTTTTT. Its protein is CAWSGVRRVGEKLFF.

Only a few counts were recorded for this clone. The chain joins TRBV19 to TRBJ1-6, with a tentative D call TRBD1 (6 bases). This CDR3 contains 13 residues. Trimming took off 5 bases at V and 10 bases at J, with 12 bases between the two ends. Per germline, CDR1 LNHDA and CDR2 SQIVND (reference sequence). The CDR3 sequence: CASSPQGLSPLHF. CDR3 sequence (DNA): TGTGCCAGTAGTCCACAGGGTCTGTCACCCCTCCACTTT.

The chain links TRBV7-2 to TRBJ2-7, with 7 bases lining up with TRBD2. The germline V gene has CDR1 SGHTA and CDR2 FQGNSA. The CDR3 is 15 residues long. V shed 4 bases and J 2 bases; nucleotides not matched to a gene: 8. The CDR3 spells CASSSFSGPAYEQYF. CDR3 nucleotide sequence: TGTGCCAGCAGCTCATTTAGCGGGCCTGCCTACGAGCAGTACTTC.

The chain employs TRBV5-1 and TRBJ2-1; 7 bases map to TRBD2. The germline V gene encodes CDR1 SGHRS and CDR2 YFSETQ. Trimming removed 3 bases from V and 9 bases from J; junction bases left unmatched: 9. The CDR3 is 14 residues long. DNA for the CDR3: TGCGCCAGCAGCTCGACGACTAGCTTGGGTGAGCAGTTCTTC. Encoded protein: CASSSTTSLGEQFF.

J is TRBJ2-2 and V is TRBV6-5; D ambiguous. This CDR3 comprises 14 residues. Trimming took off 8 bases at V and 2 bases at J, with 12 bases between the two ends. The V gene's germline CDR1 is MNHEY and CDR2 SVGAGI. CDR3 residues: CASGDGRNTGELFF. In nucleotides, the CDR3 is TGTGCCAGCGGAGACGGCAGAAACACCGGGGAGCTGTTTTTT.

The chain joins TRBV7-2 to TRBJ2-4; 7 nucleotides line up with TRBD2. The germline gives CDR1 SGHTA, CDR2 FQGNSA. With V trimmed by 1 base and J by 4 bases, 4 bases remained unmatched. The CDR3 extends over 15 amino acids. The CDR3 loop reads CASSLVLGGKNIQYF. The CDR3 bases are TGTGCCAGCAGCTTAGTTCTCGGGGGGAAAAACATTCAGTACTTC.

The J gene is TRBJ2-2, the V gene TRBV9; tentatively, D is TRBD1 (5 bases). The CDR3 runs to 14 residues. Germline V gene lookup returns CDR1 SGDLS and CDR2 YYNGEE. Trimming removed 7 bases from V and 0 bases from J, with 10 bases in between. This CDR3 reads CASLRDSNTGELFF. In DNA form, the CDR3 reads TGTGCCAGCCTCAGGGATTCGAACACCGGGGAGCTGTTTTTT.

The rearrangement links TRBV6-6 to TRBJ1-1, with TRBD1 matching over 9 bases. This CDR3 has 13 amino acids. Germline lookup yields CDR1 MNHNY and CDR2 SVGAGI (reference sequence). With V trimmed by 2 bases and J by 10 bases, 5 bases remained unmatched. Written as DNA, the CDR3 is TGTGCCAGCAGTTACGAGGGACAGGGCGGAGCTTTCTTT. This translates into CASSYEGQGGAFF.

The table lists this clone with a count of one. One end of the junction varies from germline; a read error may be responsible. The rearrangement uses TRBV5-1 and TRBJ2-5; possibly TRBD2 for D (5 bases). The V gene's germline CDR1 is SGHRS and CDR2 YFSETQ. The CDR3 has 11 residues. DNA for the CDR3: TGCGCCAGCAGCCGAGGGAGCCTCCAGGACTTC. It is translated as CASSRGSLQDF.

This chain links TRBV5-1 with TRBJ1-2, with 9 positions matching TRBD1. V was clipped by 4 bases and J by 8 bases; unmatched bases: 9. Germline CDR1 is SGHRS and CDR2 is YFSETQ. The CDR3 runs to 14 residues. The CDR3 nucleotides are TGCGCCAGCAGCGGGGGACAGGGCGCGGGCGGCTACACCTTC. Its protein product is CASSGGQGAGGYTF.

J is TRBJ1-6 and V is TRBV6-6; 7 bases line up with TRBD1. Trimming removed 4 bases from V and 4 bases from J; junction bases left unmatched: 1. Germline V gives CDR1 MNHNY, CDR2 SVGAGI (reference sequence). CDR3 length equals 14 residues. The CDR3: CASSSGQYNSPLHF. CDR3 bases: TGTGCCAGCAGTTCGGGACAGTATAATTCACCCCTCCACTTT.

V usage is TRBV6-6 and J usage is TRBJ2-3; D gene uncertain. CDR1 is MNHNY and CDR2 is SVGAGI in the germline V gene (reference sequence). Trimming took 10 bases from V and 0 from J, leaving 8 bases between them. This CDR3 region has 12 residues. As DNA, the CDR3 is TGTGCCACCTCTTCTAGCACAGATACGCAGTATTTT. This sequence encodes CATSSSTDTQYF.

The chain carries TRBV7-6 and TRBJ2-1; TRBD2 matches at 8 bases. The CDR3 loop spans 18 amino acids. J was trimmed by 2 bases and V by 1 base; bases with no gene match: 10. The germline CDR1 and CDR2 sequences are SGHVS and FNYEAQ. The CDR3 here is CASSLVPPSGPTYNEQFF. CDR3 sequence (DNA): TGTGCCAGCAGCTTAGTTCCCCCTAGCGGGCCGACCTACAATGAGCAGTTCTTC.

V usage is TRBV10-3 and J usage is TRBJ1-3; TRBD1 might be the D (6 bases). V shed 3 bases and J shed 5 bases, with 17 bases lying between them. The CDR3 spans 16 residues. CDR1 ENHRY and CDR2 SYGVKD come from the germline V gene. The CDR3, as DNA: TGTGCCATCAGTGATTCTACAGGGAATTGGAGAAACACCATATATTTT. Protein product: CAISDSTGNWRNTIYF.

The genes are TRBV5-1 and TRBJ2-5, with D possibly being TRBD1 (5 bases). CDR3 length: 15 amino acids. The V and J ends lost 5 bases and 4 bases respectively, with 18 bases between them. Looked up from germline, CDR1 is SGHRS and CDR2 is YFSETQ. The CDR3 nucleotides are TGCGCCAGCAGGGGCCTTTGGGGTCAGGGAGAGACCCAGTACTTC. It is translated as CASRGLWGQGETQYF.

The CDR3 sequence: CASTSHHSDTQYF. CDR3 sequence (DNA): TGTGCCAGCACGTCGCACCACTCGGATACGCAGTATTTT. The J gene is TRBJ2-3, the V gene TRBV27; D unresolved. CDR1 is MNHEY, CDR2 SMNVEV, per germline (reference sequence). The CDR3 has 13 residues. Between the trimmed V and J ends, which lost 7 bases and 6 bases, there was a span of 14 bases.

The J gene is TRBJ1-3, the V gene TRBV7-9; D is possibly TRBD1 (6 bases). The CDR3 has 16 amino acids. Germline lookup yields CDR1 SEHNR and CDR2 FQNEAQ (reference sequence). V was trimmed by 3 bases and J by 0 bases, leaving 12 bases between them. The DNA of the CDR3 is TGTGCCAGCAGCTTTGAGGGGGTATCCTCTGGAAACACCATATATTTT. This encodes CASSFEGVSSGNTIYF.

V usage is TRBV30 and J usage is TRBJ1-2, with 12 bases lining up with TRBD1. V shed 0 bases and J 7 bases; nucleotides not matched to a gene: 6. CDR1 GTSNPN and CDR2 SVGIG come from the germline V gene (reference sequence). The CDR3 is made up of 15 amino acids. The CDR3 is CAWSVPGTGGRGYTF. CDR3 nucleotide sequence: TGTGCCTGGAGTGTACCAGGGACAGGGGGCCGTGGCTACACCTTC. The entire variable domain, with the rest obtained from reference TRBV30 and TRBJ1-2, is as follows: SQTIHQWPATLVQPVGSPLSLECTVEGTSNPNLYWYRQAAGRGLQLLFYSVGIGQISSEVPQNLSASRPQDRQFILSSKKLLLSDSGFYLCAWSVPGTGGRGYTFGSGTRLTVV.

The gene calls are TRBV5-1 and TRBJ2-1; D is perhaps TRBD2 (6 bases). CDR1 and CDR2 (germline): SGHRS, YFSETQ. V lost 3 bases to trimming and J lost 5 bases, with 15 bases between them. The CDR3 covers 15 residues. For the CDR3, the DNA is TGCGCCAGCAGCTGGGGAGTAGCGGTCGACAATGAGCAGTTCTTC. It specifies CASSWGVAVDNEQFF.

This CDR3 reads CAIRGRQDRFENYGYTF. Here the CDR3 DNA reads TGTGCCATCAGGGGGAGACAGGACCGATTTGAGAACTATGGCTACACCTTC. The gene calls are TRBV10-3 and TRBJ1-2; D is possibly TRBD1 (6 bases). CDR3 size: 17 residues. The V gene's germline CDR1 is ENHRY and CDR2 SYGVKD. The ends were cut back, 6 bases at V and 2 bases at J, with 22 bases in the middle.

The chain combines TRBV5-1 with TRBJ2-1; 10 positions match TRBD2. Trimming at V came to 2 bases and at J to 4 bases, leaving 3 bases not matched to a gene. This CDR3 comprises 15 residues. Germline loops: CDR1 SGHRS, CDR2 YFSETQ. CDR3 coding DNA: TGCGCCAGCAGCTTCAGCGGGAGGGAATACAATGAGCAGTTCTTC. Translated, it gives CASSFSGREYNEQFF.

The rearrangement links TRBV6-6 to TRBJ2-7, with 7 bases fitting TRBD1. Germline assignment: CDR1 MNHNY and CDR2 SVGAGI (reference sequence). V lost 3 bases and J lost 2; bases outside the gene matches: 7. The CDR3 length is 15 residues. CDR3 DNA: TGTGCCAGCAGTTATGCCGGGACAGACACCTACGAGCAGTACTTC. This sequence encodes CASSYAGTDTYEQYF.

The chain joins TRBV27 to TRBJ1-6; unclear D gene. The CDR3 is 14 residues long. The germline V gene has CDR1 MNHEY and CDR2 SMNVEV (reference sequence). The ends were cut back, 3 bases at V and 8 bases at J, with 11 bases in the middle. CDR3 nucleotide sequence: TGTGCCAGCAGTTTTAGTTCTAATCATTCACCCCTCCACTTT. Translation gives CASSFSSNHSPLHF.

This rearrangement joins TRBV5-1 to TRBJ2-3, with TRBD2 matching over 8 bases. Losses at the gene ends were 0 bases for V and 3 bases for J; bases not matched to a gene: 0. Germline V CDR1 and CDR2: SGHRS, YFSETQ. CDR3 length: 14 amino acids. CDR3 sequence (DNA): TGCGCCAGCAGCTTGGGACTAGCGACAGATACGCAGTATTTT. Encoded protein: CASSLGLATDTQYF.

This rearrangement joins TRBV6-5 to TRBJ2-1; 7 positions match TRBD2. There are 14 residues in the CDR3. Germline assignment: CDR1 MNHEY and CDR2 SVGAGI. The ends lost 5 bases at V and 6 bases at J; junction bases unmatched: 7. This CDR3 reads CASSTGAGPNEQFF. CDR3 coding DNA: TGTGCCAGCAGTACAGGAGCGGGGCCCAATGAGCAGTTCTTC.